This T cell receptor (beta chain) was profiled in a study of blood T cell repertoires in COVID-19. Original methodology: Amplification of reference gene primers provided the estimated nucleated cell counts. Method: immunoSEQ multiplex PCR; TCRdb's copy keeps in-frame clones and lacks some. That table gives V, J and clone size, and the DNA gave D and trimming. Here the sample spans more than 35,000 clones, 70% to 90% being singletons. The CDR3 contains 15 residues. Germline V gene lookup returns CDR1 PRHDT and CDR2 FYEKMQ (reference sequence). V gave up 6 bases and J gave up 0 bases; unmatched junction bases: 5.

The source is a man aged 55 to 69 with active COVID-19. The rearrangement uses TRBV13 and TRBJ2-4, with 7 bases that match TRBD2. Sequencing was performed on peripheral blood. CDR3 in DNA: TGTGCCAGCAGTTCTGTAGCGGGAGCCAAAAACATTCAGTACTTC. This encodes CASSSVAGAKNIQYF.